The 19 T cell receptor beta chains below were found in one sample sequenced in a study of cytomegalovirus exposure and HLA in healthy donors. PCR involved 60 Vbeta and 13 Jbeta primers. Generated by immunoSEQ multiplex PCR, the TCRdb table keeps only in-frame clones and is missing some. Of approximately 190,000 clones in the sample, about three quarters are singletons; the top ten hold over 2%. The sample consisted of PBMCs. The receptor source for this set is a woman in her 30s in good health and CMV-seropositive.

This clone was observed a few times. The CDR3 bases are TGTGCCAGCAGCGTAGGGGACACCTACTACACAGATACGCAGTATTTT. This sequence encodes CASSVGDTYYTDTQYF. V is TRBV9 and J is TRBJ2-3, with D possibly being TRBD1 (6 bases). V lost 0 bases and J lost 2, with 13 bases in between. The CDR3 is 16 residues long. Germline V gene data show CDR1 as SGDLS and CDR2 as YYNGEE.

The chain uses TRBV5-1 and TRBJ1-1; D not certain. Germline values: CDR1 SGHRS, CDR2 YFSETQ. The CDR3 contains 14 residues. Trimming stripped 0 bases from V and 1 base from J, with 7 bases between. The CDR3 DNA sequence: TGCGCCAGCAGCTTGGTACGGGGGAACACTGAAGCTTTCTTT. Encoded protein: CASSLVRGNTEAFF.

V usage is TRBV19 and J usage is TRBJ1-2; 8 bases fit TRBD1. After removal of 6 bases from V and 4 bases from J, the junction contained 10 bases not matched to a gene. Germline V gives CDR1 LNHDA, CDR2 SQIVND (reference sequence). This CDR3 is 15 amino acids long. CDR3 loop: CASRDLGQGRYGYTF. For the CDR3, the DNA is TGTGCCAGTAGGGATCTCGGACAGGGTCGCTATGGCTACACCTTC. Using reference TRBV19 and TRBJ1-2 for the parts outside the CDR3, the full variable domain is DGGITQSPKYLFRKEGQNVTLSCEQNLNHDAMYWYRQDPGQGLRLIYYSQIVNDFQKGDIAEGYSVSREKKESFPLTVTSAQKNPTAFYLCASRDLGQGRYGYTFGSGTRLTVV.

This clone was detected a few times. This rearrangement joins TRBV7-2 to TRBJ1-1, with 8 bases fitting TRBD1. This CDR3 comprises 15 residues. Germline V gene lookup returns CDR1 SGHTA and CDR2 FQGNSA. V shed 1 base, J shed 3 bases, and the junction held 4 bases outside the gene matches. The CDR3 DNA reads TGTGCCAGCAGCTTAGGAAGGACAGGGTACACTGAAGCTTTCTTT. Its protein product is CASSLGRTGYTEAFF.

This rearrangement joins TRBV4-3 to TRBJ2-3; no clear D gene. Germline V gene sequence: CDR1 LGHNA, CDR2 YSLEER. V was shortened by 1 base and J by 4 bases, with 15 bases between the two germline ends. The CDR3 is 16 amino acids. CDR3 region: CASSQAAGQVPDTQYF. The CDR3 bases are TGCGCCAGCAGCCAAGCAGCTGGGCAAGTGCCAGATACGCAGTATTTT.

This chain links TRBV4-3 with TRBJ2-7; TRBD1 matches 9 bases. Trimming at V came to 3 bases and at J to 5 bases, leaving 8 bases not matched to a gene. The CDR3 runs 15 residues. The germline V gene encodes CDR1 LGHNA and CDR2 YSLEER. CDR3 bases: TGCGCCAGCAGCCAGATCCGGGACAGGGCCCACGAGCAGTACTTC. Its translation: CASSQIRDRAHEQYF.

The genes are TRBV30 and TRBJ1-1; D not resolved. CDR3 length equals 11 residues. Germline CDR1 and CDR2: GTSNPN and SVGIG (reference sequence). Trimming took off 4 bases at V and 1 base at J, with 4 bases between the two ends. CDR3 amino acids: CAWIQNTEAFF. CDR3 nucleotide sequence: TGTGCCTGGATCCAGAACACTGAAGCTTTCTTT.

This clone was seen a handful of times. The chain uses TRBV10-3 and TRBJ2-7, with 12 bases matching TRBD2. The CDR3 extends over 14 amino acids. J gave up 3 bases and V 6 bases, and 3 bases lay outside the gene matches. The V gene's germline CDR1 is ENHRY and CDR2 SYGVKD. In DNA form, the CDR3 reads TGTGCCATCAGACGGACTAGCGGGGACTACGAGCAGTACTTC. This sequence encodes CAIRRTSGDYEQYF.

The table lists this clone with a few counts. One junction end disagrees with the germline gene, perhaps due to a read error. This chain joins TRBV11-2 and TRBJ2-2; maybe TRBD1 (8 bases). This CDR3 has 15 residues. Germline V CDR1 and CDR2: SGHAT, FQNNGV. CDR3 bases: TGTGCCAGCAACCCGTTGACAGGGGCCCGGGGGGAGTTGTTTTTT. Translated: CASNPLTGARGELFF.

This clone occurred once. The rearrangement links TRBV4-1 to TRBJ1-6, with D unclear. The germline V gene encodes CDR1 MGHRA and CDR2 YSYEKL. The CDR3 is made up of 15 amino acids. Trimming cost V 0 bases and J 8 bases, with 11 bases left between them. The CDR3 is CASSQDLNSYSPLHF. CDR3 coding DNA: TGCGCCAGCAGCCAAGATCTCAACAGTTATTCACCCCTCCACTTT.

V usage is TRBV5-1 and J usage is TRBJ2-2; 8 positions match TRBD1. This CDR3 comprises 14 residues. V was clipped by 5 bases and J by 3 bases; unmatched bases: 3. Germline V gene data show CDR1 as SGHRS and CDR2 as YFSETQ. CDR3 bases: TGCGCCAGCAGGCAGGGGGCGGACACCGGGGAGCTGTTTTTT. It encodes CASRQGADTGELFF.

The J gene is TRBJ2-3, the V gene TRBV7-2; 10 bases agree with TRBD2. Per the germline V gene, CDR1 is SGHTA and CDR2 is FQGNSA. The junction had 3 bases not matched to a gene; V was cut back by 2 bases and J by 1 base. This CDR3 comprises 16 residues. The CDR3 sequence: CASSLYGTSGTDTQYF. The DNA of the CDR3 is TGTGCCAGCAGCTTATATGGGACTAGCGGCACAGATACGCAGTATTTT.

This clone appeared a few times. The chain couples TRBV7-9 to TRBJ1-1, with D unclear. With 5 bases removed from V and 6 bases from J, the gap between germline ends came to 10 bases. Germline V gene lookup returns CDR1 SEHNR and CDR2 FQNEAQ (reference sequence). The CDR3 contains 12 residues. This CDR3 is CASSLVAPEAFF. In DNA form, the CDR3 reads TGTGCCAGCAGCCTGGTGGCCCCTGAAGCTTTCTTT. Combining the CDR3 with reference TRBV7-9 and TRBJ1-1 gives the whole variable domain DTGVSQNPRHKITKRGQNVTFRCDPISEHNRLYWYRQTLGQGPEFLTYFQNEAQLEKSRLLSDRFSAERPKGSFSTLEIQRTEQGDSAMYLCASSLVAPEAFFGQGTRLTVV.

The chain links TRBV5-6 to TRBJ2-3; 9 bases align to TRBD1. V shed 4 bases and J 3 bases; nucleotides not matched to a gene: 6. This CDR3 region has 15 residues. Per the germline V gene, CDR1 is SGHDT and CDR2 is YYEEEE. CDR3 in amino acids: CASSKDRGLTDTQYF. Written as DNA, the CDR3 is TGTGCCAGCAGCAAGGACAGGGGTCTAACAGATACGCAGTATTTT.

V gene TRBV7-9 combines with J gene TRBJ2-2, with 8 bases matching TRBD2. CDR1 SEHNR and CDR2 FQNEAQ come from the germline V gene (reference sequence). There are 16 residues in the CDR3. Unmatched junction bases numbered 2, after V lost 1 base and J lost 1 base. The chain's CDR3 is CASSLGLAGNTGELFF. The DNA of the CDR3 is TGTGCCAGCAGCTTAGGTCTAGCGGGGAACACCGGGGAGCTGTTTTTT.

CDR3 residues: CASSVATESYEQYF. DNA of the CDR3: TGTGCCAGCAGCGTAGCTACCGAATCCTACGAGCAGTACTTC. The J gene is TRBJ2-7, the V gene TRBV9; D is undetermined. The CDR3 is 14 amino acids. Germline CDR1 is SGDLS and CDR2 is YYNGEE. V was pared by 0 bases and J by 1 base, with 8 bases between. Together with reference TRBV9 and TRBJ2-7, the CDR3 gives the full variable domain: DSGVTQTPKHLITATGQRVTLRCSPRSGDLSVYWYQQSLDQGLQFLIQYYNGEERAKGNILERFSAQQFPDLHSELNLSSLELGDSALYFCASSVATESYEQYFGPGTRLTVT.

J is TRBJ1-6 and V is TRBV27, with D unclear. This CDR3 is built from 13 residues. From germline, CDR1 is MNHEY and CDR2 SMNVEV (reference sequence). V lost 2 bases to trimming and J lost 10 bases, with 9 bases between them. The CDR3 region has the DNA TGTGCCAGCAGTTTACGATCGAGGTCACCCCTCCACTTT. This sequence encodes CASSLRSRSPLHF.

V and J are TRBV5-6 and TRBJ2-3; 15 bases agree with TRBD2. The CDR3 loop spans 17 amino acids. V shed 3 bases, J shed 5 bases, and the junction held 7 bases outside the gene matches. Germline-derived CDR1 and CDR2 are SGHDT and YYEEEE. CDR3 coding DNA: TGTGCCAGCAGCTGGTTCCGGACTAGCGGGAGGGAAGATACGCAGTATTTT. Amino acids: CASSWFRTSGREDTQYF.

This clone occurred a few times. The chain couples TRBV2 to TRBJ1-6, with D maybe TRBD1 (6 bases). Per the germline V gene, CDR1 is SNHLY and CDR2 is FYNNEI. V shed 1 base and J shed 5 bases, with 12 bases lying between them. The CDR3 sequence is 16 residues long. The CDR3 spells CASSEGRGRNNSPLHF. CDR3 bases: TGTGCCAGCAGTGAAGGGCGGGGGCGAAATAATTCACCCCTCCACTTT.